The T cell receptor beta chain under discussion was sequenced for a study of blood T cell repertoires in COVID-19. Overall study: Italy, Spain and the United States were the sources of the convalescent and acute COVID-19 samples. In each case, the material was cDNA or gDNA derived from T cells, B-cell-depleted T cells, or PBMCs.

Authors' data handling: Estimated nucleated cell counts came from reference gene primer amplification. The protocol was immunoSEQ multiplex PCR, while the TCRdb copy is restricted to in-frame clones and leaves out a portion. V, J and clone size reflect that table, while D and trimming were determined from the DNA. The table includes about 170,000 clones, about 87% detected once. The V gene lost 3 bases and the J gene lost 2 bases, with 10 bases spanning the gap. The CDR3 loop spans 14 amino acids. Germline lookup yields CDR1 MGHDK and CDR2 SYGVNS. The sequenced sample consisted of peripheral blood. The TCR sequence derives from a woman at least 80 years old with COVID-19, enrolled during active disease. The chain carries TRBV25-1 and TRBJ1-2, with D possibly being TRBD1 (5 bases). Here the CDR3 DNA reads TGTGCCAGCAGTGACGCGGGGCGGAACTATGGCTACACCTTC. Its translation: CASSDAGRNYGYTF.